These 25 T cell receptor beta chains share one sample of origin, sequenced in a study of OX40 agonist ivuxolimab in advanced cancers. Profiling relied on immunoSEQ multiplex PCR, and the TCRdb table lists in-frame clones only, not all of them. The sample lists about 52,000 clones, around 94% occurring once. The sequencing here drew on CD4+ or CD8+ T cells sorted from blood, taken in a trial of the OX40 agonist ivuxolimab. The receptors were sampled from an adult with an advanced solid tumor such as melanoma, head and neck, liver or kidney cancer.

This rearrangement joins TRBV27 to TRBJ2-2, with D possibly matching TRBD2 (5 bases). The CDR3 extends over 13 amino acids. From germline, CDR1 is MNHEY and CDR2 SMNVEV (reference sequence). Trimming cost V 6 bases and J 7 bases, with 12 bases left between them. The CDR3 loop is CASRSLRDGELFF. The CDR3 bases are TGTGCCAGCAGATCCCTCCGGGACGGGGAGCTGTTTTTT.

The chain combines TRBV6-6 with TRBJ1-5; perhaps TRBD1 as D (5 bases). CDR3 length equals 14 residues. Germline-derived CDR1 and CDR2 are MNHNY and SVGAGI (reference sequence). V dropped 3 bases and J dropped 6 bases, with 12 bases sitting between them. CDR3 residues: CASSYVGGTQPQHF. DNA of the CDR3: TGTGCCAGCAGTTATGTGGGGGGTACTCAGCCCCAGCATTTT.

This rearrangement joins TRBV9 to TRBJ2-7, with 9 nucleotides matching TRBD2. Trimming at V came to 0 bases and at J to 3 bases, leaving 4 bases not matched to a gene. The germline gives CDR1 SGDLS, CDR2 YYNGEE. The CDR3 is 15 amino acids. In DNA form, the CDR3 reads TGTGCCAGCAGCGTAGCTAGCGGGGCGGACTACGAGCAGTACTTC. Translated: CASSVASGADYEQYF.

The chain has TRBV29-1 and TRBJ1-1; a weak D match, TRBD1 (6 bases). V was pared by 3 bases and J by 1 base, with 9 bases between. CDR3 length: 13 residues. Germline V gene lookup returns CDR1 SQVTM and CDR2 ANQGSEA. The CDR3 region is CSVENRENTEAFF. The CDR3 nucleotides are TGCAGCGTTGAGAACAGGGAGAACACTGAAGCTTTCTTT.

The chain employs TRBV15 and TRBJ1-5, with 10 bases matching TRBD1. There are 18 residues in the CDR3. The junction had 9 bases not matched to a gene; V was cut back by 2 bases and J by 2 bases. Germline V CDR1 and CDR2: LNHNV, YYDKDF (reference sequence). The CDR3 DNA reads TGTGCCACCAGCAGATCCTCCGGGACAGGGGTCGGCAATCAGCCCCAGCATTTT. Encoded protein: CATSRSSGTGVGNQPQHF. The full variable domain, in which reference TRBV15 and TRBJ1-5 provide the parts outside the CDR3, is DAMVIQNPRYQVTQFGKPVTLSCSQTLNHNVMYWYQQKSSQAPKLLFHYYDKDFNNEADTPDNFQSRRPNTSFCFLDIRSPGLGDTAMYLCATSRSSGTGVGNQPQHFGDGTRLSIL.

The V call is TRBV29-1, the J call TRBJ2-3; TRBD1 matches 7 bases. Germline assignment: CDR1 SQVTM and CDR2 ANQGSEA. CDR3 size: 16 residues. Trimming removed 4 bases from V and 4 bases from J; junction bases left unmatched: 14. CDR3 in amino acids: CSVGGFSRGFPDTQYF. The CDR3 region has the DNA TGCAGCGTTGGGGGCTTTAGCAGGGGGTTCCCAGATACGCAGTATTTT.

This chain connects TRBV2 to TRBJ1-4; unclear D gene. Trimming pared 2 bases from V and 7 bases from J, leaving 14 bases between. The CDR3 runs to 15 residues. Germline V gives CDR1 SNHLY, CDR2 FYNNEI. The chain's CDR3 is CASSEFSQGGEKLFF. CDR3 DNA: TGTGCCAGCAGTGAATTCAGTCAAGGAGGTGAAAAACTGTTTTTT. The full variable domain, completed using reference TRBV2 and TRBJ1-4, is EPEVTQTPSHQVTQMGQEVILRCVPISNHLYFYWYRQILGQKVEFLVSFYNNEISEKSEIFDDQFSVERPDGSNFTLKIRSTKLEDSAMYFCASSEFSQGGEKLFFGSGTQLSVL.

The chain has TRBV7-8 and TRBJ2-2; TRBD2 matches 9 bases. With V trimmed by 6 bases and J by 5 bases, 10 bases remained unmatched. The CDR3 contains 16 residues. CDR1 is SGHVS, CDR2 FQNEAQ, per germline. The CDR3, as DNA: TGTGCCAGCAGTGACTTTGCGGGAGGGGTAACCGGGGAGCTGTTTTTT. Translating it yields CASSDFAGGVTGELFF.

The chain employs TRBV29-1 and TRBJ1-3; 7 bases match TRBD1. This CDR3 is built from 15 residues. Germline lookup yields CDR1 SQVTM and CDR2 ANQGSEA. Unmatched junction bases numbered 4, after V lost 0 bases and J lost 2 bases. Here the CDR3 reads CSVEDTGTAGNTIYF. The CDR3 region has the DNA TGCAGCGTTGAAGATACCGGGACAGCTGGAAACACCATATATTTT.

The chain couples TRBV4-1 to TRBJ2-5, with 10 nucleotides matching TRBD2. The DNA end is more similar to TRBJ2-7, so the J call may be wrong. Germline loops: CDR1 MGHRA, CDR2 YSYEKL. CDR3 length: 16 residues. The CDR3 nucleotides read TGCGCCAGCAGCCAAGGACTAGCGGGTTCCTCCTACGAGCAGTACTTC. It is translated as CASSQGLAGSSYEQYF.

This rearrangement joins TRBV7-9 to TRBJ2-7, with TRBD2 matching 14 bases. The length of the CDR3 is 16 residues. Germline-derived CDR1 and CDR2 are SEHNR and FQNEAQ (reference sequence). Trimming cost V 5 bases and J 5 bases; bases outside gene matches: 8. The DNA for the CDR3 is TGTGCCAGCAGCGTCGGGACTAGCGGGAGTGAGGACGAGCAGTACTTC. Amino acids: CASSVGTSGSEDEQYF.

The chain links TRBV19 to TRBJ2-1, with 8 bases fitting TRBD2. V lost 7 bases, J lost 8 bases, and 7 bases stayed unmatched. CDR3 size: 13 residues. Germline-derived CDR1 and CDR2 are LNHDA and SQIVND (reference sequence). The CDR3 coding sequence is TGTGCCAGTAACAGCGGGAGTAGGGATGAGCAGTTCTTC. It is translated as CASNSGSRDEQFF.

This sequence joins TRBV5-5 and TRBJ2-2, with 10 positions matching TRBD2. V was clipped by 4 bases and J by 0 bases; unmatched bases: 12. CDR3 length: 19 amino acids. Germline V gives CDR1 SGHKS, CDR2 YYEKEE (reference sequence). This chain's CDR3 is CASSGDTGTSVPNTGELFF. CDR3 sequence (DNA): TGTGCCAGCAGCGGGGATACCGGGACTAGCGTCCCGAACACCGGGGAGCTGTTTTTT.

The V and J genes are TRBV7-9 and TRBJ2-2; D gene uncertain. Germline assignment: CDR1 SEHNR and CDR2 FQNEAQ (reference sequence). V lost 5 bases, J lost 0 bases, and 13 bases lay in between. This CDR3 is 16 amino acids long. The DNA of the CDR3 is TGTGCCAGCAGCCCTACCCTCACCGCGAACACCGGGGAGCTGTTTTTT. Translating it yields CASSPTLTANTGELFF.

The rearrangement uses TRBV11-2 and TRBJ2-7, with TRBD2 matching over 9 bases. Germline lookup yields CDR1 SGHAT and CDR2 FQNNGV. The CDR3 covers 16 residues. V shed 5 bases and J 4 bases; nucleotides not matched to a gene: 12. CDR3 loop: CASSLGGLAGRYEQYF. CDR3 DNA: TGTGCCAGCAGCCTAGGGGGGCTAGCGGGAAGATACGAGCAGTACTTC.

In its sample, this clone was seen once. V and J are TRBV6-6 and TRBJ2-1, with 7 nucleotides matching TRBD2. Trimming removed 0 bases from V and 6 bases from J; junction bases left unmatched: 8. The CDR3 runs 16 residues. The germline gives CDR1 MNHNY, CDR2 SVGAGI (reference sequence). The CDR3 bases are TGTGCCAGCAGTTACTCTTGGGAGGGCCTGCGCAATGAGCAGTTCTTC. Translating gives CASSYSWEGLRNEQFF.

This CDR3 reads CSADRVESPLHF. The CDR3 DNA sequence: TGCAGCGCCGACAGGGTAGAGTCACCCCTCCACTTT. The chain is built from TRBV29-1 and TRBJ1-6; 7 bases fit TRBD1. Germline V lookup: CDR1 SQVTM, CDR2 ANQGSEA. Losses at the gene ends were 7 bases for V and 10 bases for J; bases not matched to a gene: 7. The CDR3 is made up of 12 amino acids.

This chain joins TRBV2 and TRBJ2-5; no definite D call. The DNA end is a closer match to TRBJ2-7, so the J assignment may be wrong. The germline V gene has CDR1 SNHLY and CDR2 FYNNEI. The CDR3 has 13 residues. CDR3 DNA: TGTGCCAGCAGGCTGGGTTTAGCCTACGAGCAGTACTTC. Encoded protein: CASRLGLAYEQYF.

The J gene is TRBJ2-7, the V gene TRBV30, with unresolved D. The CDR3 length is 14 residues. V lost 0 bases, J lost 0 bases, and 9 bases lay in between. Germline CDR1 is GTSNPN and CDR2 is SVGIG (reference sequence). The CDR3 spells CAWSVPQSSYEQYF. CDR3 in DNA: TGTGCCTGGAGTGTACCGCAAAGCTCCTACGAGCAGTACTTC.

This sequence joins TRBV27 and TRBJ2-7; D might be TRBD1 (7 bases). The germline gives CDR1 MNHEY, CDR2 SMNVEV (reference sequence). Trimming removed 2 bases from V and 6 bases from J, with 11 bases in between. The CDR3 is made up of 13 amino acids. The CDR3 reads CASSLIQGGEQYF. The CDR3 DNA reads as TGTGCCAGCAGTTTAATTCAGGGGGGCGAGCAGTACTTC.

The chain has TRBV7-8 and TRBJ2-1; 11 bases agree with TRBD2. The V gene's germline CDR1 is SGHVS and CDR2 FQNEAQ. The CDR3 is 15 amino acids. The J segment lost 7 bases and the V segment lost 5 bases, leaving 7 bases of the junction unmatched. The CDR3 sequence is CASSALAGAGNEQFF. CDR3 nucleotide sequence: TGTGCCAGCAGCGCACTAGCGGGAGCGGGGAATGAGCAGTTCTTC.

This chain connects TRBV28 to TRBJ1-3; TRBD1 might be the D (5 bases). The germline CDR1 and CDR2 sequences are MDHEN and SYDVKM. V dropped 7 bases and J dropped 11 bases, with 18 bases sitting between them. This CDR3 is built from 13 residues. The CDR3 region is CASTKGRAPSIYF. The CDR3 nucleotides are TGTGCCAGCACGAAGGGGAGGGCTCCCTCCATATATTTT.

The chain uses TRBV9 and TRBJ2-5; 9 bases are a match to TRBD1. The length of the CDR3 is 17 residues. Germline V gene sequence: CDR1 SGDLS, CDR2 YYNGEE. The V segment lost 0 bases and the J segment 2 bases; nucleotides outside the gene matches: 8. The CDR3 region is CASSVGGGQGLQETQYF. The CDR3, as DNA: TGTGCCAGCAGCGTAGGAGGGGGACAGGGCTTACAAGAGACCCAGTACTTC.

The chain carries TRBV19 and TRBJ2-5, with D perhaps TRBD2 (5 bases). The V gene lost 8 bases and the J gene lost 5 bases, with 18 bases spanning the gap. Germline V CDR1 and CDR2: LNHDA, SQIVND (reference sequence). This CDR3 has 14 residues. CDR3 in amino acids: CASSPLGSLETQYF. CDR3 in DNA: TGTGCCAGTTCTCCCTTGGGGAGCCTGGAGACCCAGTACTTC.

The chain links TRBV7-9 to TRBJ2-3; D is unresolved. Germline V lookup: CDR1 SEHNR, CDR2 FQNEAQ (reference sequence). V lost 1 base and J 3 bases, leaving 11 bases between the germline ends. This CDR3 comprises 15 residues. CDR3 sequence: CASSLVRLETDTQYF. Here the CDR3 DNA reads TGTGCCAGCAGCTTAGTCCGGCTAGAAACAGATACGCAGTATTTT.